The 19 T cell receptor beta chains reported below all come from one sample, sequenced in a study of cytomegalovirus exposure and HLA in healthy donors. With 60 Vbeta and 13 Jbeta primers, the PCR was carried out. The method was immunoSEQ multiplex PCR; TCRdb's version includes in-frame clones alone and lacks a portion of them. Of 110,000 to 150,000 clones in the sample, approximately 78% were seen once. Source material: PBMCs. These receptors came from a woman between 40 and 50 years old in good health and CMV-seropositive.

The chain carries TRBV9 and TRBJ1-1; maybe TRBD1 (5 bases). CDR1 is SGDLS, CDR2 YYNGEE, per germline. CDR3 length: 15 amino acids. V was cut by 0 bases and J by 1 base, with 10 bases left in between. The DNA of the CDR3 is TGTGCCAGCAGCGTAGTCGGGGGGGGGAACACTGAAGCTTTCTTT. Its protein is CASSVVGGGNTEAFF.

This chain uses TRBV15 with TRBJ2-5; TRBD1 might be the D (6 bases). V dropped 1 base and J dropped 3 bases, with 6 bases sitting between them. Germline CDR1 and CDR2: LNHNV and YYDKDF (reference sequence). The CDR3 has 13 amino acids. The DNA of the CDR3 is TGTGCCACCAGCAGAGCAGGGGAAGAGACCCAGTACTTC. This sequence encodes CATSRAGEETQYF.

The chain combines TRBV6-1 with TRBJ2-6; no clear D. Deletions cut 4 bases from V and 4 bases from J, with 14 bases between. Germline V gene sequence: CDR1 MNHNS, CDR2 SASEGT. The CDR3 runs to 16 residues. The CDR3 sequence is CASSAVRPLGANVLTF. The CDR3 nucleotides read TGTGCCAGCAGTGCCGTGAGGCCCCTAGGGGCCAACGTCCTGACTTTC.

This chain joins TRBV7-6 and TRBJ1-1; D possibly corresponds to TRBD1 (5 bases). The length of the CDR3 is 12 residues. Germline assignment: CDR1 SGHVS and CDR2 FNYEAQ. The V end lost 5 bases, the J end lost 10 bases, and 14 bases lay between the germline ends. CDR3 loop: CASSLPYGGAFF. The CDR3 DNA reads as TGTGCCAGCAGCCTTCCATACGGGGGAGCTTTCTTT.

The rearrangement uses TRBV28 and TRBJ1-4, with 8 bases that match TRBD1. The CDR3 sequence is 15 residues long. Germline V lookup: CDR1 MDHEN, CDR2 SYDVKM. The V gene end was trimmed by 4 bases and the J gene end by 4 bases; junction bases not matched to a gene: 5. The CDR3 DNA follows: TGTGCCAGCAGTTGGACAGGGAGAGGTAATGAAAAACTGTTTTTT. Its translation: CASSWTGRGNEKLFF.

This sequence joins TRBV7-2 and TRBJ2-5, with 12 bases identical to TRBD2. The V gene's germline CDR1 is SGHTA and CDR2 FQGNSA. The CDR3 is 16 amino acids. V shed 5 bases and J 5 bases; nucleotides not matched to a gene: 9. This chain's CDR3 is CASSPPRLAGAETQYF. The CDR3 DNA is TGTGCCAGCAGCCCCCCCCGACTAGCGGGAGCTGAGACCCAGTACTTC.

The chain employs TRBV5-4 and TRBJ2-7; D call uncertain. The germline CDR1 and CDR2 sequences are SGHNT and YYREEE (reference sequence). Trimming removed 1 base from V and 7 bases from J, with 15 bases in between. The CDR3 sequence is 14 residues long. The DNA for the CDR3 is TGTGCCAGCAGCTTGATAGCAGACCGGGTGGAGCAGTACTTC. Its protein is CASSLIADRVEQYF.

CDR3 sequence: CAWSRTISVNEQFF. CDR3 nucleotide sequence: TGTGCCTGGAGCAGGACTATTTCGGTGAATGAGCAGTTCTTC. V usage is TRBV30 and J usage is TRBJ2-1; TRBD2 might be the D (6 bases). Trimming pared 3 bases from V and 7 bases from J, leaving 16 bases between. CDR3 size: 14 residues. CDR1 and CDR2 from the germline V gene are GTSNPN and SVGIG (reference sequence).

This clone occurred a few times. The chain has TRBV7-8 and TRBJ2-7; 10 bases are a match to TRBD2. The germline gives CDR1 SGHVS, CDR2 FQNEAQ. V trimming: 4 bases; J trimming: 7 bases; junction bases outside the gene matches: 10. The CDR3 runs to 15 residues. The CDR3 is CASSSPSGGTGEQYF. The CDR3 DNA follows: TGTGCCAGCAGCTCACCTAGCGGGGGCACGGGAGAGCAGTACTTC.

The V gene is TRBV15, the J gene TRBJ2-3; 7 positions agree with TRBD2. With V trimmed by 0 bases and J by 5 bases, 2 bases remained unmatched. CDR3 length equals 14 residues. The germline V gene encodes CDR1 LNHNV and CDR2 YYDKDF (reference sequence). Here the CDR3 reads CATSRDWGGDTQYF. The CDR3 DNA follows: TGTGCCACCAGCAGAGATTGGGGGGGAGATACGCAGTATTTT.

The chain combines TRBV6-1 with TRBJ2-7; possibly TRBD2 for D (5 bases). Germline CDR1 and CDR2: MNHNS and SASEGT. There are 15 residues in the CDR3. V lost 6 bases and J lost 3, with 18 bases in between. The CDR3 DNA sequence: TGTGCCAGCAGCAACCTTAAAGCGGCGCTCTACGAGCAGTACTTC. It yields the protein CASSNLKAALYEQYF.

In DNA, the CDR3 is TGTGCCAGCAGCGGCGGAGGTGTCCAGGGGGCTAGTCTGGGCGGGTCACCCCTCCACTTT. It is translated as CASSGGGVQGASLGGSPLHF. The chain recombines TRBV9 with TRBJ1-6; 8 bases fit TRBD1. Trimming took 3 bases from V and 10 from J; bases not matched to a gene: 24. This CDR3 is built from 20 residues. Germline lookup yields CDR1 SGDLS and CDR2 YYNGEE.

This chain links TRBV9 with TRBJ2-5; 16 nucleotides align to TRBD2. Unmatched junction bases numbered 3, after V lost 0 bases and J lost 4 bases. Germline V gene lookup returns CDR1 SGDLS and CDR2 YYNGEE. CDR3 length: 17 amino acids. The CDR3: CASSVAGTSGRGETQYF. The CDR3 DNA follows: TGTGCCAGCAGCGTAGCCGGGACTAGCGGGAGGGGAGAGACCCAGTACTTC.

CDR3 DNA sequence: TGTGCCAGCAGGATGGGGGGACCGGGAGAGCAGTACTTC. This codes for CASRMGGPGEQYF. The chain is built from TRBV28 and TRBJ2-7; a weak D match, TRBD2 (6 bases). Germline values: CDR1 MDHEN, CDR2 SYDVKM. The CDR3 contains 13 residues. Deletions cut 6 bases from V and 7 bases from J, with 16 bases between.

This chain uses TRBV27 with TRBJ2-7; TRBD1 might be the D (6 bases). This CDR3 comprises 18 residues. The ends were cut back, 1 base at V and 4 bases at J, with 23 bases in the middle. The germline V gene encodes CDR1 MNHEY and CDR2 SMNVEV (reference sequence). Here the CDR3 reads CASSLFSTGRGGRYEQYF. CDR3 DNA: TGTGCCAGCAGTTTATTCTCAACAGGGAGAGGGGGTAGGTACGAGCAGTACTTC.

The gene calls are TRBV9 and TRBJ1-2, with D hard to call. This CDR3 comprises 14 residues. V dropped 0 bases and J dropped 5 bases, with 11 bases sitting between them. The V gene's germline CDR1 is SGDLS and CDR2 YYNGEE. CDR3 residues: CASSVDGVTYGYTF. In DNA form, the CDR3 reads TGTGCCAGCAGCGTAGATGGAGTGACGTATGGCTACACCTTC.

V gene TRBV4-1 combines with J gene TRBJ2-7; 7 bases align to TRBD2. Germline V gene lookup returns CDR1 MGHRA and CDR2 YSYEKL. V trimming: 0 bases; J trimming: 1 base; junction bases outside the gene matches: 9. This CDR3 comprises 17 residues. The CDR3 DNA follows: TGCGCCAGCAGCCAAGAACGGGGTGGCGGGAGATCCTACGAGCAGTACTTC. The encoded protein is CASSQERGGGRSYEQYF.

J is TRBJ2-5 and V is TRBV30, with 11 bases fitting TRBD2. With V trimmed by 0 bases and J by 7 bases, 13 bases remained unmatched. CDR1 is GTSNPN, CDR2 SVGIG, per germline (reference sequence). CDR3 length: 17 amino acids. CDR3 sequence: CAWSVPPPGLAVGTQYF. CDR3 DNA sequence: TGTGCCTGGAGTGTACCCCCACCGGGACTAGCGGTGGGGACCCAGTACTTC.

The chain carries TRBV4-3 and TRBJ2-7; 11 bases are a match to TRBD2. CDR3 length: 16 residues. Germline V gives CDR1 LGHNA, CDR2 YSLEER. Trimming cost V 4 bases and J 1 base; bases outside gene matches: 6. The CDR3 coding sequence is TGCGCCAGCAGCCGGACGACTAGCGGGAATTCCTACGAGCAGTACTTC. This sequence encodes CASSRTTSGNSYEQYF.